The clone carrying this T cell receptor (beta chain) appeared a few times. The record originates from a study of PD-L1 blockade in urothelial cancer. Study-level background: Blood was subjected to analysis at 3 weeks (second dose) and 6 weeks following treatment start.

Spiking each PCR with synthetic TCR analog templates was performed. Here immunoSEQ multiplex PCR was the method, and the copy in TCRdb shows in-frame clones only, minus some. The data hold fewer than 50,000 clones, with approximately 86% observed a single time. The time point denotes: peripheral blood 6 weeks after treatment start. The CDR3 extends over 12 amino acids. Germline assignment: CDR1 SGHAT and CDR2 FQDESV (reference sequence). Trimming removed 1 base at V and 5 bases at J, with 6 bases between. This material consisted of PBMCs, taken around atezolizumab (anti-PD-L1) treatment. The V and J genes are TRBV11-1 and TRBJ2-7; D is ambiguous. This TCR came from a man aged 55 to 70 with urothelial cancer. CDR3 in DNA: TGTGCCAGCAGCTTAGTCTCGGACGAGCAGTACTTC. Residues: CASSLVSDEQYF.